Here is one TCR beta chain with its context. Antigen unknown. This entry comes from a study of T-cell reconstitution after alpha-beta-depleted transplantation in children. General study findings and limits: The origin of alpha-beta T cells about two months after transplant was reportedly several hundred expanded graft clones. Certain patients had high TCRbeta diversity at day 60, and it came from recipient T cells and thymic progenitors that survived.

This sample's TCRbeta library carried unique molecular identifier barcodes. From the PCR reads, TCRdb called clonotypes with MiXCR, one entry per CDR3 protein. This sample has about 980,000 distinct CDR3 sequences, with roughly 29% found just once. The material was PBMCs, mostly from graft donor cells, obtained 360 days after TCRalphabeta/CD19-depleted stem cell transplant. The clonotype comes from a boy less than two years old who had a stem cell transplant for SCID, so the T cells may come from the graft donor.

CDR3 in DNA: TGTGCCAGCAGCTCCCAGGGACTAGCGGTTTTGGATACGCAGTATTTT. Amino acid sequence: CASSSQGLAVLDTQYF. The chain uses TRBV13 and TRBJ2-3; TRBD2 agrees at 11 bases. The trim removed 4 bases at V and 6 bases at J, leaving 9 bases unmatched. Per germline, CDR1 PRHDT and CDR2 FYEKMQ (reference sequence). This CDR3 contains 16 residues.